The 8 T cell receptor beta chains below all came from one sample that was sequenced in a study of CD8 T cells in Susac syndrome. An amount of RNA that ranged from roughly 0.5 to 1 ug was reverse transcribed with random hexamers. TCRdb re-analysed the immunoSEQ multiplex PCR reads in MiXCR, keeping a single row per CDR3 protein. The sample includes about 300,000 distinct CDR3 sequences, approximately 90% of them seen just once. Sequencing input: CD8+ T cells from PBMCs. These receptors all stem from a human donor with multiple sclerosis.

The rearrangement uses TRBV18 and TRBJ1-2, with 9 nucleotides matching TRBD1. The CDR3 runs 17 residues. CDR1 and CDR2 from the germline V gene are KGHSH and LQKENI. The junction had 7 bases not matched to a gene; V was cut back by 2 bases and J by 0 bases. This CDR3 is CASSPWDRASSNYGYTF. In DNA form, the CDR3 reads TGTGCCAGCTCACCATGGGACAGGGCTTCTTCTAACTATGGCTACACCTTC. Combining the CDR3 with reference TRBV18 and TRBJ1-2 gives the whole variable domain NAGVMQNPRHLVRRRGQEARLRCSPMKGHSHVYWYRQLPEEGLKFMVYLQKENIIDESGMPKERFSAEFPKEGPSILRIQQVVRGDSAAYFCASSPWDRASSNYGYTFGSGTRLTVV.

This chain links TRBV9 with TRBJ1-2; weak D call: TRBD1 (5 bases). The CDR3 covers 14 residues. Trimming took 0 bases from V and 4 from J, leaving 10 bases between them. CDR1 is SGDLS, CDR2 YYNGEE, per germline. The CDR3 nucleotides read TGTGCCAGCAGCGTAGGGGGGACGGGCTATGGCTACACCTTC. It codes for CASSVGGTGYGYTF.

V is TRBV5-6 and J is TRBJ2-5; the match to TRBD2 covers 8 bases. V lost 3 bases and J lost 9; bases outside the gene matches: 7. The CDR3 extends over 13 amino acids. CDR1 is SGHDT, CDR2 YYEEEE, per germline. The CDR3, as DNA: TGTGCCAGCAGCTGGGAGACCGGGGGGGCCCAGTACTTC. It is translated as CASSWETGGAQYF.

V gene TRBV4-1 combines with J gene TRBJ2-3; D might be TRBD1 or TRBD2, each matching 6 bases. The ends were cut back, 5 bases at V and 0 bases at J, with 18 bases in the middle. The germline CDR1 and CDR2 sequences are MGHRA and YSYEKL. The CDR3 consists of 17 residues. This CDR3 reads CASSESRWRGSTDTQYF. For the CDR3, the DNA is TGCGCCAGCAGCGAAAGTCGGTGGAGGGGGAGCACAGATACGCAGTATTTT.

The sample holds one count of this clonotype. The V and J genes are TRBV27 and TRBJ2-7; D might be TRBD2 (7 bases). V was trimmed by 6 bases and J by 5 bases, leaving 20 bases between them. The germline V gene has CDR1 MNHEY and CDR2 SMNVEV (reference sequence). This CDR3 has 15 residues. CDR3 in amino acids: CASSEGRGRADEQYF. CDR3 DNA sequence: TGTGCCAGCAGCGAAGGGAGGGGGAGGGCCGACGAGCAGTACTTC.

For the CDR3, the DNA is TGTGCCACCAGTGAGGGTCACAGGGGGGCCTACAATGAGCAGTTCTTC. Translation: CATSEGHRGAYNEQFF. The chain has TRBV24-1 and TRBJ2-1, with 8 bases aligning to TRBD1. The CDR3 runs to 16 residues. The germline V gene has CDR1 KGHDR and CDR2 SFDVKD. V shed 4 bases and J 2 bases; nucleotides not matched to a gene: 6.

The V call is TRBV4-1, the J call TRBJ1-1; D is uncertain. The germline V gene encodes CDR1 MGHRA and CDR2 YSYEKL. V lost 0 bases to trimming and J lost 1 base, with 6 bases between them. CDR3 length: 14 amino acids. CDR3 region: CASSQDPANTEAFF. CDR3 nucleotide sequence: TGCGCCAGCAGCCAAGATCCAGCGAACACTGAAGCTTTCTTT.

This clonotype was detected only once. The chain uses TRBV4-1 and TRBJ2-7; 9 nucleotides match TRBD1. This CDR3 is built from 16 residues. V was clipped by 0 bases and J by 4 bases; unmatched bases: 7. The germline CDR1 and CDR2 sequences are MGHRA and YSYEKL. The CDR3 sequence: CASSQDLGQGGYEQYF. CDR3 DNA sequence: TGCGCCAGCAGCCAAGATCTGGGACAGGGAGGGTACGAGCAGTACTTC.